A selection of T cell receptor beta chains follows, all from one sample in a study of blood T cell repertoires in COVID-19. The method was immunoSEQ multiplex PCR; TCRdb's version includes in-frame clones alone and lacks a portion of them. The sample has tens of thousands of clones; around 82% are singletons. The sample consisted of peripheral blood. Receptors were obtained from a man aged 50-59 years with active or convalescent COVID-19. Each CDR3 is given with its conserved first and last residue. The order of the fields is J gene, D gene, V gene, clone size, CDR3 protein, CDR3 DNA. The D gene is left open where the match is weak. Part of the rows lack a size; the others show once, few, many or a class for expanded clones.

TRBJ1-2	.	TRBV10-3	.	CAISDSAANYGYTF	TGTGCCATCAGTGACAGCGCTGCTAACTATGGCTACACCTTC
TRBJ1-6	TRBD1	TRBV3-1/TRBV3-2	.	CASSPRQGSSPLHF	TGTGCCAGCAGCCCCCGACAGGGGTCCTCACCCCTCCACTTT
TRBJ2-1	.	TRBV4-3	.	CASSQSGDPYNEQFF	TGCGCCAGCAGCCAATCAGGGGACCCCTACAATGAGCAGTTCTTC
TRBJ1-1	TRBD1	TRBV19	.	CASLLGTGGFTEAFF	TGTGCCAGTCTCTTAGGGACAGGGGGATTCACTGAAGCTTTCTTT
TRBJ2-1	TRBD2	TRBV5-4	.	CASSLGFGGGHNEQFF	TGTGCCAGCAGCTTGGGATTCGGGGGGGGACACAATGAGCAGTTCTTC
TRBJ2-5	.	TRBV6-5	.	CASSYEPRGVETQYF	TGTGCCAGCAGTTACGAGCCTCGAGGAGTAGAGACCCAGTACTTC
TRBJ1-3	.	TRBV10-3	.	CATQGSSGNTIYF	TGTGCCACTCAGGGAAGCTCTGGAAACACCATATATTTT
TRBJ1-1	.	TRBV19	.	CASSIGPGNTEAFF	TGTGCCAGTAGTATAGGTCCAGGAAACACTGAAGCTTTCTTT
TRBJ2-1	TRBD2	TRBV14	.	CASSPRVGGGEQFF	TGTGCCAGCAGCCCTCGTGTTGGGGGGGGTGAGCAGTTCTTC
TRBJ2-2	TRBD1	TRBV11-3	.	CASSSSGTGNSGELFF	TGTGCCAGCAGCTCCTCCGGGACAGGGAATTCCGGGGAGCTGTTTTTT
TRBJ2-2	TRBD2	TRBV7-2	.	CASSGLAGVTTRELFF	TGTGCCAGCAGTGGACTAGCGGGGGTAACCACCAGGGAGCTGTTTTTT
TRBJ2-1	TRBD2	TRBV5-1	.	CASSSTSGGYNEQFF	TGCGCCAGCAGCTCCACTAGCGGGGGGTACAATGAGCAGTTCTTC
TRBJ2-7	TRBD1	TRBV11-2	.	CASSLGTGDSYEQYF	TGTGCCAGCAGCTTAGGGACAGGGGACTCCTACGAGCAGTACTTC
TRBJ2-3	.	TRBV4-2	.	CASSQEQVTQYF	TGTGCCAGCAGCCAAGAACAGGTTACGCAGTATTTT
TRBJ1-2	TRBD1	TRBV6-5	.	CASSYGQGKGFGYTF	TGTGCCAGCAGTTACGGACAGGGTAAAGGATTCGGCTACACCTTC
TRBJ1-6	.	TRBV10-2	.	CASRQDSGGLYNSPLHF	TGCGCCAGCAGGCAGGACTCTGGGGGACTTTATAATTCACCCCTCCACTTT
TRBJ2-3	TRBD2	TRBV5-1	.	CASSLEGLGDTQYF	TGCGCCAGCAGCTTGGAGGGACTAGGGGATACGCAGTATTTT
TRBJ2-1	TRBD2	TRBV7-2	once	CASSLVASGGNEQFF	TGTGCCAGCAGCTTAGTAGCTAGCGGGGGTAATGAGCAGTTCTTC
TRBJ2-1	TRBD1	TRBV6-1	.	CASSEMTGSPQFF	TGTGCCAGCAGTGAAATGACAGGGAGCCCCCAGTTCTTC
TRBJ2-3	TRBD1	TRBV5-1	.	CASSLQGSGTDTQYF	TGCGCCAGCAGCTTACAGGGGTCCGGCACAGATACGCAGTATTTT
TRBJ1-5	.	TRBV7-2	.	CASSLMTGHSNQPQHF	TGTGCCAGCAGCTTAATGACGGGACATAGCAATCAGCCCCAGCATTTT
TRBJ2-7	TRBD1	TRBV6-2/TRBV6-3	.	CASSSGQGGREQYF	TGTGCCAGCAGCTCCGGACAGGGTGGAAGGGAGCAGTACTTC
TRBJ2-7	TRBD2	TRBV19	.	CASRNGGSYEQYF	TGTGCCAGTAGAAACGGGGGGTCCTACGAGCAGTACTTC
TRBJ2-3	.	TRBV5-8	.	CASGSNAGSTDTQYF	TGTGCCAGCGGTAGTAATGCGGGTAGCACAGATACGCAGTATTTT
TRBJ2-3	.	TRBV19	.	CASSMAGAVTDTQYF	TGTGCCAGTAGTATGGCGGGGGCCGTCACAGATACGCAGTATTTT
TRBJ1-1	TRBD1	TRBV19	.	CASSSGQGRTEAFF	TGTGCCAGTAGTAGCGGACAGGGCAGGACTGAAGCTTTCTTT
TRBJ1-3	TRBD1	TRBV5-8	.	CASTPGQIGNTIYF	TGTGCCAGCACCCCGGGACAGATTGGAAACACCATATATTTT
TRBJ2-2	.	TRBV6-1	.	CASSDPGWVANTGELFF	TGTGCCAGCAGTGATCCAGGGTGGGTCGCGAACACCGGGGAGCTGTTTTTT
TRBJ1-1	.	TRBV5-1	.	CASSLEPGLGTEAFF	TGCGCCAGCAGCTTGGAGCCAGGACTTGGCACTGAAGCTTTCTTT
TRBJ2-2	TRBD1	TRBV5-1	.	CASSDWTGNTGELFF	TGCGCCAGCAGCGATTGGACAGGGAACACCGGGGAGCTGTTTTTT
TRBJ1-4	TRBD1	TRBV18	once	CASSPGQGGEKLFF	TGTGCCAGCTCTCCGGGACAGGGGGGTGAAAAACTGTTTTTT
TRBJ1-2	.	TRBV4-2	.	CASSQVSETNYGYTF	TGTGCCAGCAGCCAAGTTTCGGAGACTAACTATGGCTACACCTTC
TRBJ2-3	TRBD1	TRBV6-2/TRBV6-3	.	CASSRNDRVGADTQYF	TGTGCCAGCAGCCGAAACGACAGGGTGGGCGCAGATACGCAGTATTTT
TRBJ1-1	TRBD1	TRBV29-1	.	CSVTTRDSMNTEAFF	TGCAGCGTGACGACCCGGGACAGCATGAACACTGAAGCTTTCTTT
TRBJ2-1	.	TRBV3-1/TRBV3-2	.	CASSPQVLGNEQFF	TGTGCCAGCAGCCCCCAGGTGTTGGGCAATGAGCAGTTCTTC
TRBJ1-5	TRBD1	TRBV15	once	CATSRGQGINQPQHF	TGTGCCACCAGCAGGGGACAGGGTATCAATCAGCCCCAGCATTTT
TRBJ1-5	.	TRBV19	.	CASSPAVDSNQPQHF	TGTGCCAGTAGTCCCGCAGTCGATAGCAATCAGCCCCAGCATTTT
TRBJ2-7	TRBD1	TRBV5-4	.	CASTRQGSYEQYF	TGTGCCAGCACCCGACAGGGCTCCTACGAGCAGTACTTC
TRBJ1-4	.	TRBV5-1	.	CASSLTTTNEKLFF	TGCGCCAGCAGCTTGACAACAACTAATGAAAAACTGTTTTTT
TRBJ1-6	.	TRBV30	once	CAWRMAGNSPLHF	TGTGCCTGGAGGATGGCAGGGAATTCACCCCTCCACTTT
TRBJ2-1	TRBD2	TRBV7-2	.	CASRGGHNEQFF	TGTGCCAGCCGGGGGGGACACAATGAGCAGTTCTTC
TRBJ1-1	.	TRBV28	.	CASSSTTVSFF	TGTGCCAGCAGTTCGACTACAGTATCTTTCTTT
TRBJ1-1	.	TRBV5-5	.	CASSPRGATDEAFF	TGTGCCAGCAGCCCTCGGGGGGCGACAGATGAAGCTTTCTTT
TRBJ2-3	.	TRBV7-6	.	CASSQGAGEWADTQYF	TGTGCCAGCAGCCAGGGGGCGGGGGAGTGGGCAGATACGCAGTATTTT
TRBJ1-2	.	TRBV5-5	.	CASSLGTTFYGYTF	TGTGCCAGCAGCTTGGGGACAACCTTCTATGGCTACACCTTC
TRBJ2-3	.	TRBV9	.	CASSVAQSGGTDTQYF	TGTGCCAGCAGCGTAGCTCAGTCAGGGGGCACAGATACGCAGTATTTT
TRBJ2-3	.	TRBV27	.	CASSLQILDTQYF	TGTGCCAGCAGTTTACAGATTTTAGATACGCAGTATTTT
TRBJ1-5	.	TRBV2	.	CASTPGGGHQPQHF	TGTGCCAGCACCCCTGGCGGGGGGCATCAGCCCCAGCATTTT